This TCR beta chain was recovered during a study of blood T cells in healthy people across ages. Notes on the study in general: Comparison with aged donors showed that long-lived donors had more naive CD4+ cells and higher diversity.

Comment on this clonotype: The target antigen is unknown. Compared with germline, one end of the junction differs, possibly owing to a read error.

CDR1 and CDR2 from the germline V gene are DFQATT and SNEGSKA (reference sequence). There are 14 residues in the CDR3. The second PCR ran roughly 6 to 11 cycles with a sample-barcoded 5' primer and J-beta primers. Individual samples furnished no less than 2.5 million CDR3-containing paired-end reads apiece. MiXCR was run by TCRdb on the 5' RACE reads, yielding one entry per CDR3 protein. The data contain roughly 1.9 million distinct CDR3 sequences, roughly 43% of them singletons. V is TRBV20-1 and J is TRBJ1-1; no firm D call. Sequencing was performed on blood. This TCR derives from a human donor in good health. CDR3: CSARGSSVNIEAFF. CDR3 DNA sequence: TGCAGTGCTAGAGGGAGCTCGGTGAACATTGAAGCTTTCTTT.